Detailed here is one T cell receptor beta chain. Its antigen has not been determined. No clone much larger than this one lies a single base away; base qualities are absent. Trimming removed 4 bases from V and 6 bases from J; the gene matches leave 5 bases unexplained. The CDR3 sequence holds 15 residues, the cysteine and phenylalanine included. This entry keeps only the CDR3 DNA: 45 bases, framed from base 1. The germline V gene supplies CDR1 MNHNS and CDR2 SASEGT. The sample belongs to a study of OX40 agonist ivuxolimab in advanced cancers. With respect to the entire study: Ivuxolimab was a fully human IgG2 agonistic monoclonal antibody targeting the costimulatory receptor OX40 (CD134). Intravenous ivuxolimab was administered to patients every 2 weeks at six dose levels: 0.01, 0.1, 0.3, 1.5, 3 and 10 mg/kg. Of the approximately 54 patients in dose escalation, about 20 had hepatocellular carcinoma, approximately 15 had melanoma, 9 had renal cell carcinoma and 9 had head and neck cancer. The dose-escalation cohort was roughly 87% male with a mean age of around 64 years, ranging from about 20 to 80. Prior anti-PD-1, anti-PD-L1 or anti-CTLA-4 therapy was permitted, and checkpoint inhibitors had been received by about 36% of dose-escalation patients. Three dose-escalation patients achieved partial responses, one with hepatocellular carcinoma and two with cutaneous melanoma. The point of sequencing TCRbeta in the periphery was to test whether ivuxolimab changed TCR sequence diversity and drove clonal T-cell expansion. The paper reports the monotherapy dose-escalation portion (N of about 51 patients) of the phase I ivuxolimab trial. Study-wide findings and limitations: Partial responders in the 0.1-3.0 mg/kg groups had among the lowest normalized peripheral clonal expansion, especially among CD8+ T cells. Low levels of normalized T-cell clonal expansion were also seen in some patients who did not respond. At doses of 0.1 to 3.0 mg/kg, clonal expansion of both CD4+ and CD8+ blood T cells was observed from baseline to week 6. Which antigens the clonally expanded peripheral T cells were specific for was not determined. After ivuxolimab, CD8+ T cells had more expanded clones than CD4+ T cells on average.

Patients with a history of autoimmune disease or receiving systemic immunosuppression were excluded from the trial. Peripheral blood for TCR sequencing was collected from all dose cohorts at baseline, on cycle 4 day 1, and on cycle 7 day 1. The samples were drawn from a first-in-human, open-label, multicenter phase I dose-escalation trial of ivuxolimab. Adults with locally advanced or metastatic melanoma, renal cell, hepatocellular, or head and neck squamous cell carcinoma were enrolled in the trial. Before TCR sequencing, CD4+ T cells and CD8+ T cells were sorted from peripheral blood as separate populations. Genomic DNA was extracted from sorted cells for sequencing of the TCRbeta CDR3 region. The immunoSEQ Assay was used to sequence the TCRbeta CDR3 regions. TCRdb limited this immuneACCESS table to in-frame rearrangements with V and J called. A share of clones is missing; checked studies link under half to unresolved V genes, and the rest is unexplained. The sample records 60,000 to 70,000 clones, 82% of which are singletons. The top ten clones comprise more than 5.5% of the sample.

The rearrangement joined TRBV6-1 to TRBJ1-3; the junction holds 11 bases that match TRBD1. The material sequenced was CD4+ or CD8+ T cells sorted from blood, taken in a trial of the OX40 agonist ivuxolimab. The receptor comes from an adult with an advanced solid tumor such as melanoma, head and neck, liver or kidney cancer. Read as DNA, the sequence is TGTGCCAGCAGTGCCAGGACAGGGGGCGAAAACACCATATATTTT. Its amino acids are CASSARTGGENTIYF.